The entry below gives a single T cell receptor (beta chain) sequence along with its context. These data originate in a study of control samples from healthy donors and cancer patients. Using immunoSEQ multiplex PCR, the repertoire was profiled, and TCRdb retains in-frame clones only, with some absent. The data show about 180,000 clones, roughly nine tenths seen once. In germline, CDR1 is MNHEY, CDR2 SVGEGT. The CDR3 has 15 amino acids. Unmatched junction bases numbered 5, after V lost 6 bases and J lost 4 bases. The chain uses TRBV6-2 or TRBV6-3 and TRBJ2-3, with TRBD2 matching 12 bases. The receptor was isolated from a man younger than 40 in good health. Material: blood. CDR3 in DNA: TGTGCCAGCAGCCTACTAGCGGGGGGCCCAGATACGCAGTATTTT. It yields the protein CASSLLAGGPDTQYF.